One and the same sample provided the 20 T cell receptor beta chains below, sequenced in a study of blood T cell repertoires in COVID-19. The method was immunoSEQ multiplex PCR; TCRdb's version includes in-frame clones alone and lacks a portion of them. The data show fewer than 250,000 clones, with roughly four fifths seen just once and about 1.8% held by the top ten. The sample consisted of PBMCs or T cells enriched from blood (not recorded which). These receptors all come from a man aged 55 to 70 who had recovered from COVID-19.

This clone was seen only once. The chain recombines TRBV6-2 or TRBV6-3 with TRBJ1-1, with 7 bases fitting TRBD1. The CDR3 sequence is 15 residues long. J was trimmed by 4 bases and V by 2 bases; bases with no gene match: 7. Per germline, CDR1 MNHEY and CDR2 SVGEGT. The CDR3 reads CASSYTPPGGTEAFF. Here the CDR3 DNA reads TGTGCCAGCAGTTACACGCCCCCAGGGGGCACTGAAGCTTTCTTT.

V usage is TRBV27 and J usage is TRBJ1-5; 10 bases agree with TRBD1. The CDR3 extends over 14 amino acids. Germline V CDR1 and CDR2: MNHEY, SMNVEV (reference sequence). The J segment lost 3 bases and the V segment lost 6 bases, leaving 2 bases of the junction unmatched. CDR3 protein: CASRGTGVNQPQHF. In DNA, the CDR3 is TGTGCCAGCAGAGGGACAGGGGTCAATCAGCCCCAGCATTTT.

The chain carries TRBV7-2 and TRBJ2-5; 12 bases line up with TRBD2. CDR3 length: 16 amino acids. Germline CDR1 SGHTA, CDR2 FQGNSA. The V and J ends lost 1 base and 5 bases, in that order; junction bases with no gene match: 5. Here the CDR3 DNA reads TGTGCCAGCAGCTTAGTATCTACTAGCGGGAGGGAGACCCAGTACTTC. It specifies CASSLVSTSGRETQYF.

This chain connects TRBV5-1 to TRBJ1-1; D remains ambiguous. CDR1 SGHRS and CDR2 YFSETQ come from the germline V gene. The CDR3 consists of 13 residues. Trimming cost V 5 bases and J 4 bases, with 12 bases left between them. This chain's CDR3 is CASSYGRGTEAFF. For the CDR3, the DNA is TGCGCCAGCAGTTACGGTCGTGGCACTGAAGCTTTCTTT.

V and J are TRBV5-1 and TRBJ2-3, with D unclear. The germline V gene has CDR1 SGHRS and CDR2 YFSETQ. This CDR3 is built from 15 residues. Trimming removed 4 bases from V and 1 base from J, with 13 bases in between. CDR3 sequence reads: CASSSDTLGTDTQYF. CDR3 DNA: TGCGCCAGCAGCAGTGACACCTTGGGCACAGATACGCAGTATTTT.

The chain combines TRBV27 with TRBJ2-3; 8 positions agree with TRBD2. Germline lookup yields CDR1 MNHEY and CDR2 SMNVEV (reference sequence). The CDR3 length is 18 residues. The ends lost 5 bases at V and 3 bases at J; junction bases unmatched: 16. This chain's CDR3 is CASSGPPLGGGRTDTQYF. DNA of the CDR3: TGTGCCAGCAGTGGCCCCCCCCTTGGCGGGGGGAGAACAGATACGCAGTATTTT.

This rearrangement joins TRBV3-1 (or the pseudogene TRBV3-2) to TRBJ2-5; 9 bases match TRBD2. Trimming took 4 bases from V and 5 from J; bases not matched to a gene: 5. The CDR3 loop spans 14 amino acids. Germline V lookup: CDR1 LGHDT, CDR2 YNNKEL (reference sequence). CDR3 residues: CASSPGLAEETQYF. CDR3 in DNA: TGTGCCAGCAGCCCGGGACTAGCTGAGGAGACCCAGTACTTC.

The chain has TRBV24-1 and TRBJ2-5; D is perhaps TRBD1 (6 bases). The CDR3 is 14 residues long. Germline assignment: CDR1 KGHDR and CDR2 SFDVKD. V was clipped by 3 bases and J by 5 bases, with 12 bases between them. The CDR3 nucleotides read TGTGCCACCAGTGATAACAGGGCCGGGGAGACCCAGTACTTC. This translates into CATSDNRAGETQYF.

This clone was observed a handful of times. The gene calls are TRBV4-3 and TRBJ2-7; 9 positions agree with TRBD1. V gave up 1 base and J gave up 2 bases; unmatched junction bases: 9. This CDR3 has 17 residues. Germline V lookup: CDR1 LGHNA, CDR2 YSLEER. CDR3 nucleotide sequence: TGCGCCAGCAGCCAAGGAGTTACAGGGGGCCAAGCCTACGAGCAGTACTTC. Translated: CASSQGVTGGQAYEQYF.

This clone appeared a single time. J is TRBJ2-1 and V is TRBV7-3, with 10 bases lining up with TRBD1. The CDR3 is 15 amino acids. CDR1 and CDR2 (germline): SGHTA, FQGTGA. J gave up 4 bases and V 3 bases, and 3 bases lay outside the gene matches. CDR3 protein: CASSFDRGQYNEQFF. The CDR3 region has the DNA TGTGCCAGCAGCTTCGACAGGGGGCAGTACAATGAGCAGTTCTTC.

The chain combines TRBV19 with TRBJ2-1; D might be TRBD1 (6 bases). CDR1 and CDR2 from the germline V gene are LNHDA and SQIVND (reference sequence). V lost 2 bases, J lost 5 bases, and 13 bases lay in between. The CDR3 runs 15 residues. CDR3 region: CASSILGTQHNEQFF. The CDR3 DNA follows: TGTGCCAGTAGTATATTGGGGACACAGCACAATGAGCAGTTCTTC.

Of note for this clone: Its ends do not fully match the called genes, so a read error is possible. The chain links TRBV3-1 (or the pseudogene TRBV3-2) to TRBJ1-2; TRBD1 might be the D (5 bases). The CDR3 covers 13 residues. Germline CDR1 is LGHDT and CDR2 is YNNKEL (reference sequence). CDR3 sequence (DNA): TGTGCCAGCAGTCAAGACAGTGACTATGGCTACACCTTC. It is translated as CASSQDSDYGYTF.

The CDR3: CASSTGDGANEKLFF. Here the CDR3 DNA reads TGTGCCAGCAGTACAGGGGACGGGGCTAATGAAAAACTGTTTTTT. This chain uses TRBV6-5 with TRBJ1-4; TRBD1 aligns across 7 bases. In germline, CDR1 is MNHEY, CDR2 SVGAGI. This CDR3 is 15 amino acids long. V lost 5 bases and J lost 3; bases outside the gene matches: 6.

The rearrangement joins TRBV27 to TRBJ2-7; 12 bases fit TRBD1. The V gene's germline CDR1 is MNHEY and CDR2 SMNVEV (reference sequence). V lost 4 bases, J lost 9 bases, and 10 bases stayed unmatched. The CDR3 runs 15 residues. The CDR3 reads CASSSGTGGFVRQYF. In DNA form, the CDR3 reads TGTGCCAGCAGTTCCGGGACAGGGGGCTTCGTCCGGCAGTACTTC.

The rearrangement uses TRBV5-6 and TRBJ2-3, with TRBD1 as a possible D gene (6 bases). Germline assignment: CDR1 SGHDT and CDR2 YYEEEE. Trimming left V 4 bases short and J 2 bases short, with 11 bases between. The CDR3 spans 14 residues. The CDR3 DNA is TGTGCCAGCAGCAAACAGGGCCCCACAGATACGCAGTATTTT. This encodes CASSKQGPTDTQYF.

The rearrangement links TRBV7-9 to TRBJ1-4; 8 positions match TRBD1. In germline, CDR1 is SEHNR, CDR2 FQNEAQ (reference sequence). CDR3 length: 13 residues. V trimming: 5 bases; J trimming: 5 bases; junction bases outside the gene matches: 1. This chain's CDR3 is CASSGTGNEKLFF. CDR3 in DNA: TGTGCCAGCAGCGGGACAGGCAATGAAAAACTGTTTTTT.

The CDR3 sequence is CASTFGRTTNEKLFF. CDR3 bases: TGTGCCAGCACTTTCGGGAGGACAACTAATGAAAAACTGTTTTTT. J is TRBJ1-4 and V is TRBV5-8, with D unclear. Germline CDR1 is SGHTS and CDR2 is YDEGEE. Trimming removed 6 bases at V and 0 bases at J, with 12 bases between. This CDR3 contains 15 residues. Full variable domain (remainder filled in from reference TRBV5-8 and TRBJ1-4): EAGVTQSPTHLIKTRGQQATLRCSPISGHTSVYWYQQALGLGLQFLLWYDEGEERNRGNFPPRFSGRQFPNYSSELNVNALELEDSALYLCASTFGRTTNEKLFFGSGTQLSVL.

This chain uses TRBV12-5 with TRBJ1-2; D gene unclear. The CDR3 has 13 amino acids. Trimming shortened V by 1 base and J by 5 bases, and 8 bases separated the two germline ends. In germline, CDR1 is LGHNT, CDR2 FRNRAP. The CDR3 region has the DNA TGTGCTAGTGGTTTGGGGGCAGGTTATGGCTACACCTTC. Residues: CASGLGAGYGYTF.

The chain has TRBV29-1 and TRBJ1-2; 7 bases match TRBD1. This CDR3 has 14 amino acids. V lost 6 bases and J lost 3; bases outside the gene matches: 10. Per germline, CDR1 SQVTM and CDR2 ANQGSEA. CDR3 sequence (DNA): TGCAGCGTCCCCCACAGGGGAAGCGACTATGGCTACACCTTC. Its translation is CSVPHRGSDYGYTF.

The gene calls are TRBV18 and TRBJ1-1, with TRBD1 identical over 8 bases. V was clipped by 6 bases and J by 8 bases; unmatched bases: 5. CDR1 KGHSH and CDR2 LQKENI come from the germline V gene. The CDR3 contains 12 residues. The CDR3 DNA follows: TGTGCCAGCTCTACTGGACAGGGCGAAGCTTTCTTT. The encoded protein is CASSTGQGEAFF. Supplemented by reference TRBV18 and TRBJ1-1, the full variable domain reads NAGVMQNPRHLVRRRGQEARLRCSPMKGHSHVYWYRQLPEEGLKFMVYLQKENIIDESGMPKERFSAEFPKEGPSILRIQQVVRGDSAAYFCASSTGQGEAFFGQGTRLTVV.